In its sample, the clone carrying this T cell receptor beta chain was seen a few times. Its antigen is not known. The CDR3 consists of 13 residues. The ends lost 6 bases at V and 4 bases at J; junction bases unmatched: 2. The data are from a study of blood T cells in healthy people across ages. Primers used in a second PCR of about 7 to 12 cycles were a sample-barcoded 5' primer and a J-beta primer mix. A tag from a template-switch adaptor with 12 random nucleotides marked each cDNA molecule. TCRdb reprocessed the 5' RACE reads via MiXCR and lists one record per CDR3 protein. Of around 580,000 distinct CDR3 sequences in the sample, roughly 48% were seen once. Points from the study as a whole: Estimates based on one million T cells were treated as lower bounds.

The clonotype was recovered from a man older than 75 in good health. The chain is built from TRBV12-3 or TRBV12-4 and TRBJ2-1; 8 bases line up with TRBD1. Sequencing was performed on blood. The CDR3 bases are TGTGCCAGCAGGACAGGGGTGTACAATGAGCAGTTCTTC. Translated: CASRTGVYNEQFF.